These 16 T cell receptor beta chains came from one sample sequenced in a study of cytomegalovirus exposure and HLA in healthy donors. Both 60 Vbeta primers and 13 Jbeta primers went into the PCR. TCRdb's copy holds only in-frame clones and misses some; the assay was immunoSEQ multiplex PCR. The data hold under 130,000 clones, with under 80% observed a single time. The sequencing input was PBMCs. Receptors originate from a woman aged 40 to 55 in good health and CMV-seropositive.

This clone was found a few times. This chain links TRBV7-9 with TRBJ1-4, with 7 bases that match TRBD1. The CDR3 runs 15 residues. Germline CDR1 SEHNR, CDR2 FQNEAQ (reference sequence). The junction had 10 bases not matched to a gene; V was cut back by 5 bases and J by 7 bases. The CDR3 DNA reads TGTGCCAGCAGCCCACAGGGGCATTCGGGTGAAAAACTGTTTTTT. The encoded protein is CASSPQGHSGEKLFF.

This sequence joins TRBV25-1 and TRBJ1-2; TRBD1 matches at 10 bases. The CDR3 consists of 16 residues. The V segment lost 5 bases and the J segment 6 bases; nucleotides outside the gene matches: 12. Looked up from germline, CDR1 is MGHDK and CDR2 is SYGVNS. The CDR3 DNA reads TGTGCCAGCAGTAAGAGCCGGGACAGGGGAGAGAATGGCTACACCTTC. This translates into CASSKSRDRGENGYTF.

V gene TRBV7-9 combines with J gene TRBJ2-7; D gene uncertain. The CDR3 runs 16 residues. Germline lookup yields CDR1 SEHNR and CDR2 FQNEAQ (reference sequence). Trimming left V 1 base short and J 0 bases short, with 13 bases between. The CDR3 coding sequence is TGTGCCAGCAGCTTAGGTCCCGGGTCGGGCTCCTACGAGCAGTACTTC. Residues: CASSLGPGSGSYEQYF.

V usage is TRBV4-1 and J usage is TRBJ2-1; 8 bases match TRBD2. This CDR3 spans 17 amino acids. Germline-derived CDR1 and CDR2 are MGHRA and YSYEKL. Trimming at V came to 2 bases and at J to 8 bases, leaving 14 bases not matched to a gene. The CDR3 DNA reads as TGCGCCAGCAGCCAAAGGGCCGGGAGGGCCGGGGTTGATGAGCAGTTCTTC. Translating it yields CASSQRAGRAGVDEQFF.

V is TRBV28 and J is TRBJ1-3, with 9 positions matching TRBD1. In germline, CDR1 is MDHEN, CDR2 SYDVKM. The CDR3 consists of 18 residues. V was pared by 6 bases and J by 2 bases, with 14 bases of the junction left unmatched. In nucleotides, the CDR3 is TGTGCCAGCAGGCACCTGGCACGACAGGGGGTGGCTGGAAACACCATATATTTT. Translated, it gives CASRHLARQGVAGNTIYF.

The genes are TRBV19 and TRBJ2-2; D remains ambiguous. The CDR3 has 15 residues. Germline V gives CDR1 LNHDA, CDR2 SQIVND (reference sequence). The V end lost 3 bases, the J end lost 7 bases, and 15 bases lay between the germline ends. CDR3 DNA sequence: TGTGCCAGTAGTATCGCCCCCACAGTCTACGGGGAGCTGTTTTTT. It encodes CASSIAPTVYGELFF.

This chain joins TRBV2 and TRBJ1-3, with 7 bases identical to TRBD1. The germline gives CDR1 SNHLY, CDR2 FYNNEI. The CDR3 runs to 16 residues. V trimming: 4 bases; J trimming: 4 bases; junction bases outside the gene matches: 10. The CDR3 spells CASSAQGISPGNTIYF. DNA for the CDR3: TGTGCCAGCAGTGCACAGGGGATATCACCCGGAAACACCATATATTTT.

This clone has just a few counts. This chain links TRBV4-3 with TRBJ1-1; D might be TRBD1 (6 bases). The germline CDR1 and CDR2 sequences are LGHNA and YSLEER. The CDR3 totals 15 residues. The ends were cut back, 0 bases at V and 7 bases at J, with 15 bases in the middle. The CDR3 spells CASSQDLGGVNEAFF. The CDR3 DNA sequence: TGCGCCAGCAGCCAAGATTTAGGGGGAGTAAATGAAGCTTTCTTT.

The CDR3 reads CASSGWGPRQPQHF. The CDR3 DNA reads TGTGCCAGCAGTGGTTGGGGCCCCAGGCAGCCCCAGCATTTT. The V and J genes are TRBV28 and TRBJ1-5; a possible D gene is TRBD1 (5 bases). The CDR3 extends over 14 amino acids. Trimming pared 5 bases from V and 7 bases from J, leaving 15 bases between. Germline V lookup: CDR1 MDHEN, CDR2 SYDVKM. Full variable domain (remainder filled in from reference TRBV28 and TRBJ1-5): DVKVTQSSRYLVKRTGEKVFLECVQDMDHENMFWYRQDPGLGLRLIYFSYDVKMKEKGDIPEGYSVSREKKERFSLILESASTNQTSMYLCASSGWGPRQPQHFGDGTRLSIL.

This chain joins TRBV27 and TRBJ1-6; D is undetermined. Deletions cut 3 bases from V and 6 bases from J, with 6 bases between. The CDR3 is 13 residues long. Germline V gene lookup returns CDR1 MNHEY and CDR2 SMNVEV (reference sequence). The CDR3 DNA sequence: TGTGCCAGCAGTTTGGGCCTTAATTCACCCCTCCACTTT. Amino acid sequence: CASSLGLNSPLHF.

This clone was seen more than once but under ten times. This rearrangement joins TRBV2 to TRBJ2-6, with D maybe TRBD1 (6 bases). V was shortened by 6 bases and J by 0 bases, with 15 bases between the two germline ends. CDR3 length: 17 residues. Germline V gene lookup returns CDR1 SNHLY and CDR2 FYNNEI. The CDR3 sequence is CASSRQAPSSGANVLTF. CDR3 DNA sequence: TGTGCCAGCAGCCGACAGGCGCCAAGCTCTGGGGCCAACGTCCTGACTTTC.

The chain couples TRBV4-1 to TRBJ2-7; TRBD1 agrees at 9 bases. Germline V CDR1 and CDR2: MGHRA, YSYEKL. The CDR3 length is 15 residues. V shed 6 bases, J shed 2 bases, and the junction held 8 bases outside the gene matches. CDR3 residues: CASSLPGQGTYEQYF. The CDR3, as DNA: TGCGCCAGCAGTCTCCCGGGACAGGGAACCTACGAGCAGTACTTC.

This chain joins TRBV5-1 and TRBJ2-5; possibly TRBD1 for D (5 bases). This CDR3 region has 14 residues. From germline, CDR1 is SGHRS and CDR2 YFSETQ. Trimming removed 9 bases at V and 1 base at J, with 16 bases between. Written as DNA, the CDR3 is TGCGCCACCACTCCAGGGTCCACCCAAGAGACCCAGTACTTC. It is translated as CATTPGSTQETQYF.

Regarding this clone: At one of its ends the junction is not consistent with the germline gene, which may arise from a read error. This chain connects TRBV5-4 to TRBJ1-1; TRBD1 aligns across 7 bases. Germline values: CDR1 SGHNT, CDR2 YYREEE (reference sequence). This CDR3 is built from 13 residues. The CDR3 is CASSQGQAVGFLF. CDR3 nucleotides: TGTGCCAGCAGCCAAGGACAGGCCGTGGGTTTTCTCTTT.

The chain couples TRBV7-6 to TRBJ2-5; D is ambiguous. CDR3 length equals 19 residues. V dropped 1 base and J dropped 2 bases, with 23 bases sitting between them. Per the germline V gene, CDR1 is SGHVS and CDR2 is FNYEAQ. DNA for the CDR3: TGTGCCAGCAGCTTAGGCCCTTTGATCCCGCGCTATTTACAAGAGACCCAGTACTTC. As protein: CASSLGPLIPRYLQETQYF.

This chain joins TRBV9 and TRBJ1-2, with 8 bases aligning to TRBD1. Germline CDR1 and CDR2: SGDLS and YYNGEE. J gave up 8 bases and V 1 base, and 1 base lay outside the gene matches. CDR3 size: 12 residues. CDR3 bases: TGTGCCAGCAGCGTACCAGGGGGCGGCTACACCTTC. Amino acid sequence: CASSVPGGGYTF.